These 12 T cell receptor beta chains were all obtained from the same sample, sequenced in a study of T cell responses to AZD1222 COVID-19 vaccine. Assay used: immunoSEQ multiplex PCR; TCRdb lists only in-frame clones, some missing. The data contain about 140,000 clones, 93% of them singletons. The sequencing here drew on peripheral blood, taken on day 0 of AZD1222 vaccination. These receptors came from an adult in good health.

V usage is TRBV5-1 and J usage is TRBJ2-1, with 7 bases fitting TRBD1. With 3 bases clipped from V and 5 bases from J, the junction kept 8 bases outside the gene matches. Germline V lookup: CDR1 SGHRS, CDR2 YFSETQ. The CDR3 runs to 15 residues. CDR3 nucleotides: TGCGCCAGCAGCTATTCCGGGACAGCAAACAATGAGCAGTTCTTC. It encodes CASSYSGTANNEQFF.

The V call is TRBV5-6, the J call TRBJ2-1, with 8 bases that match TRBD2. CDR1 SGHDT and CDR2 YYEEEE come from the germline V gene. V gave up 4 bases and J gave up 0 bases; unmatched junction bases: 6. This CDR3 has 16 amino acids. CDR3 sequence (DNA): TGTGCCAGCAGCGGACCGGGGGGGAGCTCCTACAATGAGCAGTTCTTC. It encodes CASSGPGGSSYNEQFF. The full variable domain, in which reference TRBV5-6 and TRBJ2-1 provide the parts outside the CDR3, is DAGVTQSPTHLIKTRGQQVTLRCSPKSGHDTVSWYQQALGQGPQFIFQYYEEEERQRGNFPDRFSGHQFPNYSSELNVNALLLGDSALYLCASSGPGGSSYNEQFFGPGTRLTVL.

This chain uses TRBV18 with TRBJ2-1; TRBD2 matches at 7 bases. CDR3 length equals 16 residues. The germline gives CDR1 KGHSH, CDR2 LQKENI. V shed 3 bases, J shed 5 bases, and the junction held 10 bases outside the gene matches. Here the CDR3 reads CASSPWASGLHNEQFF. The CDR3 DNA sequence: TGTGCCAGCTCACCCTGGGCTAGCGGACTCCACAATGAGCAGTTCTTC. Full variable domain (outside the CDR3, taken from reference TRBV18 and TRBJ2-1): NAGVMQNPRHLVRRRGQEARLRCSPMKGHSHVYWYRQLPEEGLKFMVYLQKENIIDESGMPKERFSAEFPKEGPSILRIQQVVRGDSAAYFCASSPWASGLHNEQFFGPGTRLTVL.

The chain joins TRBV27 to TRBJ2-1; D uncertain. CDR3 size: 15 residues. Germline V gene data show CDR1 as MNHEY and CDR2 as SMNVEV (reference sequence). Trimming pared 2 bases from V and 0 bases from J, leaving 8 bases between. For the CDR3, the DNA is TGTGCCAGCAGTTTAATCGGCGGCTCCTACAATGAGCAGTTCTTC. Its translation is CASSLIGGSYNEQFF.

This clone came up once. The genes are TRBV11-3 and TRBJ2-2; maybe TRBD1 (6 bases). CDR1 and CDR2 from the germline V gene are SGHNT and YENEEA. The CDR3 has 14 amino acids. V lost 4 bases to trimming and J lost 1 base, with 7 bases between them. CDR3 DNA sequence: TGTGCCAGCAGCTCGGACAGGAACACCGGGGAGCTGTTTTTT. Its protein product is CASSSDRNTGELFF.

This chain links TRBV12-3 or TRBV12-4 with TRBJ2-1; no firm D call. The CDR3 has 11 residues. The V gene lost 1 base and the J gene lost 7 bases, with 2 bases spanning the gap. This CDR3 is CASSLVNEQFF. The CDR3 region has the DNA TGTGCCAGCAGTTTAGTAAATGAGCAGTTCTTC.

This chain joins TRBV3-1 (or the pseudogene TRBV3-2) and TRBJ2-5; 10 bases are a match to TRBD2. J lost 0 bases, V lost 0 bases, and 7 bases had no gene match. Germline V lookup: CDR1 LGHDT, CDR2 YNNKEL (reference sequence). The CDR3 is 18 residues long. The CDR3 is CASSQDRGTSDYQETQYF. The DNA for the CDR3 is TGTGCCAGCAGCCAAGATCGGGGGACTAGCGATTACCAAGAGACCCAGTACTTC.

J is TRBJ1-5 and V is TRBV24-1; no reliable D call. The length of the CDR3 is 14 residues. Germline assignment: CDR1 KGHDR and CDR2 SFDVKD. V lost 1 base to trimming and J lost 2 bases, with 5 bases between them. Here the CDR3 DNA reads TGTGCCACCAGTGATTTAATCGGCAATCAGCCCCAGCATTTT. Translation: CATSDLIGNQPQHF.

J is TRBJ2-5 and V is TRBV9; 7 nucleotides align to TRBD2. Trimming at V came to 2 bases and at J to 1 base, leaving 2 bases not matched to a gene. Per germline, CDR1 SGDLS and CDR2 YYNGEE. The CDR3 is made up of 14 amino acids. CDR3 nucleotide sequence: TGTGCCAGCAGCGTCAGCGGGACCCAAGAGACCCAGTACTTC. Protein product: CASSVSGTQETQYF.

CDR3 DNA sequence: TGTGCCAGCAGTTACTCGACTGGTGGGTATGAGCAGTTCTTC. Translation: CASSYSTGGYEQFF. The genes are TRBV6-5 and TRBJ2-1; D not resolved. The ends were cut back, 0 bases at V and 8 bases at J, with 11 bases in the middle. The V gene's germline CDR1 is MNHEY and CDR2 SVGAGI. The CDR3 spans 14 residues.

V and J are TRBV19 and TRBJ1-5; D may be TRBD1 (6 bases). Germline values: CDR1 LNHDA, CDR2 SQIVND (reference sequence). The CDR3 covers 21 residues. Trimming shortened V by 0 bases and J by 0 bases, and 24 bases separated the two germline ends. CDR3 amino acids: CASSIDTHRGRTEYSNQPQHF. As DNA, the CDR3 is TGTGCCAGTAGTATAGATACCCACCGGGGGCGGACCGAATATAGCAATCAGCCCCAGCATTTT.

J is TRBJ1-2 and V is TRBV7-9; D not resolved. The V and J ends lost 1 base and 8 bases respectively, with 17 bases between them. This CDR3 region has 15 residues. Per the germline V gene, CDR1 is SEHNR and CDR2 is FQNEAQ (reference sequence). CDR3 nucleotide sequence: TGTGCCAGCAGCTTAGGGGCATCACGAGGGAACGGCTACACCTTC. Its translation is CASSLGASRGNGYTF. The full variable domain, in which reference TRBV7-9 and TRBJ1-2 provide the parts outside the CDR3, is DTGVSQNPRHKITKRGQNVTFRCDPISEHNRLYWYRQTLGQGPEFLTYFQNEAQLEKSRLLSDRFSAERPKGSFSTLEIQRTEQGDSAMYLCASSLGASRGNGYTFGSGTRLTVV.